The 22 T cell receptor beta chains reported below all come from one sample, sequenced in a study of blood T cells in healthy people across ages. A second 7 to 11 cycle PCR used barcoded and J-beta primers. MiXCR, run by TCRdb on the 5' RACE reads, gives a single entry per CDR3 protein. The table records approximately 1.5 million distinct CDR3 sequences, roughly 32% of them present only once. The sample comprised blood. These TCRs come from a woman under 40 in good health.

The V call is TRBV6-2 or TRBV6-3, the J call TRBJ2-3, with D perhaps matching TRBD2 (6 bases). This CDR3 is 15 amino acids long. Trimming shortened V by 4 bases and J by 0 bases, and 11 bases separated the two germline ends. Germline V lookup: CDR1 MNHEY, CDR2 SVGEGT. CDR3 residues: CASSSIGTSTDTQYF. CDR3 DNA sequence: TGTGCCAGCAGTTCCATTGGGACTAGCACAGATACGCAGTATTTT.

The V gene is TRBV28, the J gene TRBJ2-3; unclear D gene. The CDR3 totals 16 residues. V was shortened by 3 bases and J by 6 bases, with 19 bases between the two germline ends. CDR1 MDHEN and CDR2 SYDVKM come from the germline V gene. DNA for the CDR3: TGTGCCAGCAGTTTGGGCAATCTGGCTTGGGTGGATACGCAGTATTTT. Protein product: CASSLGNLAWVDTQYF.

This clonotype was observed at least ten times. DNA of the CDR3: TGTGCCAGCAGACCCCGGACTTACACAGATACGCAGTATTTT. Protein product: CASRPRTYTDTQYF. The rearrangement links TRBV28 to TRBJ2-3; possible D gene TRBD2, 5 bases. The CDR3 totals 14 residues. Trimming pared 6 bases from V and 2 bases from J, leaving 12 bases between. The germline gives CDR1 MDHEN, CDR2 SYDVKM.

The chain is built from TRBV5-1 and TRBJ2-7, with unresolved D. The CDR3 totals 14 residues. Trimming left V 0 bases short and J 0 bases short, with 7 bases between. The germline V gene has CDR1 SGHRS and CDR2 YFSETQ. The CDR3 sequence: CASSLDYGSYEQYF. CDR3 DNA: TGCGCCAGCAGCTTGGACTATGGCTCCTACGAGCAGTACTTC.

In regard to this clonotype: A clone one base away is much larger, so this may be a read error. This chain uses TRBV12-3 or TRBV12-4 with TRBJ2-1; D call uncertain. Trimming shortened V by 8 bases and J by 8 bases, and 10 bases separated the two germline ends. CDR3 size: 11 residues. The CDR3 protein is CASGLSHEQFF. The DNA for the CDR3 is TGTGCCAGCGGCTTATCCCATGAGCAGTTCTTC.

This chain links TRBV6-5 with TRBJ2-7, with D possibly TRBD1 on 6 matching bases. Germline V gene sequence: CDR1 MNHEY, CDR2 SVGAGI. The CDR3 runs 14 residues. V was shortened by 6 bases and J by 5 bases, with 17 bases between the two germline ends. The CDR3 DNA is TGTGCCAGCAGCCCGCTACAGGGAATGGACGAGCAGTACTTC. It specifies CASSPLQGMDEQYF.

Concerning this clonotype itself: This clone may be a read error of a much larger clone one base away. The rearrangement uses TRBV28 and TRBJ2-5; the D is unclear. The J call is doubtful: the DNA matches TRBJ2-4 better. The CDR3 has 14 amino acids. The germline V gene encodes CDR1 MDHEN and CDR2 SYDVKM. The CDR3 nucleotides are TGTGCCAGCAGGTCACCGGCCTCCCGGGACATTCAGTACTTC. Protein product: CASRSPASRDIQYF.

In this sample, this clonotype turned up a few times. V and J are TRBV29-1 and TRBJ2-7; D gene uncertain. The CDR3 has 14 residues. The germline V and J ends were trimmed by 5 bases and 0 bases, with 14 bases remaining between them. From germline, CDR1 is SQVTM and CDR2 ANQGSEA. CDR3 sequence reads: CSVFAQKSSYEQYF. DNA for the CDR3: TGCAGCGTTTTTGCACAGAAGAGCTCCTACGAGCAGTACTTC.

This chain links TRBV21-1 with TRBJ2-7; the DNA was not used to check the table's D call, TRBD1. TRBV21-1 is labeled a pseudogene. The CDR3 is 16 residues long. CDR3 nucleotide sequence: TGTGCCAGCAGCGGGGAGGGACAGGTGCCGGGCCACGAGCAGTACTTC. Its translation is CASSGEGQVPGHEQYF.

The chain combines TRBV18 with TRBJ2-5; TRBD2 agrees at 7 bases. The CDR3 has 14 amino acids. With V trimmed by 0 bases and J by 4 bases, 2 bases remained unmatched. CDR1 KGHSH and CDR2 LQKENI come from the germline V gene. CDR3 in DNA: TGTGCCAGCTCACCACCGACTAGCCCAGAGACCCAGTACTTC. Translated, it gives CASSPPTSPETQYF.

The J gene is TRBJ2-7, the V gene TRBV13, with TRBD1 as a possible D gene (5 bases). V was pared by 0 bases and J by 9 bases, with 12 bases between. CDR1 is PRHDT, CDR2 FYEKMQ, per germline (reference sequence). The CDR3 is 13 amino acids. The CDR3 spells CASSLGAPGWQYF. The CDR3 nucleotides are TGTGCCAGCAGCTTAGGGGCCCCAGGGTGGCAGTACTTC.

This clonotype has only a few counts. The V gene is TRBV20-1, the J gene TRBJ2-1, with 9 bases that match TRBD2. Germline assignment: CDR1 DFQATT and CDR2 SNEGSKA (reference sequence). Trimming at V came to 0 bases and at J to 2 bases, leaving 8 bases not matched to a gene. The CDR3 loop spans 17 amino acids. DNA of the CDR3: TGCAGTGCTAGAGATCGACAGGCGGGAGGGACCTACAATGAGCAGTTCTTC. Its protein product is CSARDRQAGGTYNEQFF.

The rearrangement uses TRBV7-9 and TRBJ2-5; D is perhaps TRBD2 (6 bases). Germline lookup yields CDR1 SEHNR and CDR2 FQNEAQ (reference sequence). Trimming removed 2 bases at V and 11 bases at J, with 33 bases between. CDR3 length equals 19 residues. CDR3 nucleotides: TGTGCCAGCAGCTTATTTAAGATTATTACCGGGGCCGTCCCGGGGGAGCAGTACTTC. Translating gives CASSLFKIITGAVPGEQYF.

This clonotype was counted a few times. The V call is TRBV15, the J call TRBJ2-3; no definite D call. The CDR3 is made up of 13 amino acids. V lost 5 bases and J 4 bases, leaving 10 bases between the germline ends. The V gene's germline CDR1 is LNHNV and CDR2 YYDKDF (reference sequence). CDR3 protein: CATSRIIPDTQYF. The DNA of the CDR3 is TGTGCCACCAGCCGAATCATCCCAGATACGCAGTATTTT.

There are a few counts of this clonotype. This chain links TRBV9 with TRBJ2-1; tentative D call: TRBD2 (6 bases). This CDR3 comprises 17 residues. V lost 0 bases and J 3 bases, leaving 16 bases between the germline ends. Germline V gene sequence: CDR1 SGDLS, CDR2 YYNGEE. The CDR3 sequence is CASSVGGTGVGYNEQFF. The CDR3 DNA follows: TGTGCCAGCAGCGTAGGGGGCACGGGAGTGGGCTACAATGAGCAGTTCTTC.

The rearrangement links TRBV5-1 to TRBJ2-5; the match to TRBD2 covers 9 bases. V trimming: 1 base; J trimming: 2 bases; junction bases outside the gene matches: 6. The CDR3 contains 16 residues. Looked up from germline, CDR1 is SGHRS and CDR2 is YFSETQ. CDR3 in DNA: TGCGCCAGCAGCTTGTATAGCGGGGGCAGGCAAGAGACCCAGTACTTC. This sequence encodes CASSLYSGGRQETQYF.

J is TRBJ1-5 and V is TRBV12-5; D uncertain. Per the germline V gene, CDR1 is LGHNT and CDR2 is FRNRAP. Trimming removed 6 bases from V and 9 bases from J, with 18 bases in between. This CDR3 spans 14 amino acids. CDR3 nucleotides: TGTGCTAGTGGCCGGGCGGCCAACTGGTGGCCCCAGCATTTT. This codes for CASGRAANWWPQHF. Filled out from reference TRBV12-5 and TRBJ1-5, the complete variable domain reads DARVTQTPRHKVTEMGQEVTMRCQPILGHNTVFWYRQTMMQGLELLAYFRNRAPLDDSGMPKDRFSAEMPDATLATLKIQPSEPRDSAVYFCASGRAANWWPQHFGDGTRLSIL.

In its sample, this clonotype was seen many times. V usage is TRBV7-4 and J usage is TRBJ2-7; tentative D call: TRBD1 (5 bases). V lost 7 bases to trimming and J lost 7 bases, with 8 bases between them. The germline V gene has CDR1 SGHVT and CDR2 SQSDAQ. The CDR3 length is 10 residues. The chain's CDR3 is CASIPGEQYF. CDR3 nucleotides: TGTGCCAGCATTCCAGGGGAGCAGTACTTC.

With respect to this clonotype: Sequence at one end of the junction differs from germline and may be a read error. This chain joins TRBV5-1 and TRBJ2-3; 11 bases map to TRBD1. CDR1 and CDR2 from the germline V gene are SGHRS and YFSETQ. CDR3 length equals 16 residues. DNA of the CDR3: TGCGTCAGCAGCTTCGGACAGGGGGCGAGAGGAGATACGCAGTATTTT. The encoded protein is CVSSFGQGARGDTQYF. The full variable domain, its missing parts supplied by reference TRBV5-1 and TRBJ2-3, is KAGVTQTPRYLIKTRGQQVTLSCSPISGHRSVSWYQQTPGQGLQFLFEYFSETQRNKGNFPGRFSGRQFSNSRSEMNVSTLELGDSALYLCVSSFGQGARGDTQYFGPGTRLTVL.

On this clonotype: A much larger clone lies one base from this, so it may be a read error. This rearrangement joins TRBV3-1 to TRBJ2-2; D call uncertain. CDR1 is LGHDT, CDR2 YNNKEL, per germline (reference sequence). The CDR3 spans 13 residues. Trimming removed 5 bases from V and 10 bases from J, with 14 bases in between. The CDR3 protein is CASSFVMAEELFF. The CDR3 bases are TGTGCCAGCAGCTTCGTTATGGCCGAGGAGCTGTTTTTT. Full variable domain (missing parts from reference TRBV3-1 and TRBJ2-2): DTAVSQTPKYLVTQMGNDKSIKCEQNLGHDTMYWYKQDSKKFLKIMFSYNNKELIINETVPNRFSPKSPDKAHLNLHINSLELGDSAVYFCASSFVMAEELFFGEGSRLTVL.

V is TRBV27 and J is TRBJ2-7; TRBD2 aligns across 10 bases. This CDR3 is built from 16 residues. V shed 5 bases and J 5 bases; nucleotides not matched to a gene: 12. Germline V gene sequence: CDR1 MNHEY, CDR2 SMNVEV (reference sequence). The CDR3 is CASSPHPSGRANEQYF. The DNA of the CDR3 is TGTGCCAGCAGTCCCCATCCTAGCGGGAGAGCGAACGAGCAGTACTTC.

The V call is TRBV4-1, the J call TRBJ2-5; perhaps D is TRBD1 or TRBD2 (6 bases each). Looked up from germline, CDR1 is MGHRA and CDR2 is YSYEKL. The length of the CDR3 is 14 residues. Trimming left V 3 bases short and J 5 bases short, with 13 bases between. CDR3 DNA sequence: TGCGCCAGCAGCCACCCATTAGGGGGGGAGACCCAGTACTTC. Protein: CASSHPLGGETQYF.